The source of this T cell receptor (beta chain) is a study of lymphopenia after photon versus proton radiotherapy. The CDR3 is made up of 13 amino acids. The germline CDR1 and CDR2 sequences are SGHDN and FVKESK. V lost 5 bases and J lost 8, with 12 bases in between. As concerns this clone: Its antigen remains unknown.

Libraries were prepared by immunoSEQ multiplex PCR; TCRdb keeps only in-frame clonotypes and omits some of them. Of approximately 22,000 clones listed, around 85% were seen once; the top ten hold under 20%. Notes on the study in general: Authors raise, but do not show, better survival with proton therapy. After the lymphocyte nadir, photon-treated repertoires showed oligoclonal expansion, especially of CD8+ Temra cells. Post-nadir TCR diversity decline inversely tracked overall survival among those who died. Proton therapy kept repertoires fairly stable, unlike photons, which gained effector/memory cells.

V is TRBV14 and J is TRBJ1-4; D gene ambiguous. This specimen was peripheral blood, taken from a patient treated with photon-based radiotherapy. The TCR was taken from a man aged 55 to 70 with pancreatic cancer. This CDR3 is CASSVRMKEKLFF. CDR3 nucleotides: TGTGCCAGCAGCGTTCGGATGAAGGAAAAACTGTTTTTT.